These T cell receptor beta chains were read from a single sample in a study of blood T cell repertoires in COVID-19. The method was immunoSEQ multiplex PCR; TCRdb's version includes in-frame clones alone and lacks a portion of them. The sample includes fewer than 35,000 clones, roughly 90% of them seen just once. The specimen was peripheral blood. All receptors derive from a man aged 60-69 years with active COVID-19. Both conserved end residues are trimmed from each CDR3. D genes are given only for firm matches. Only part of the rows carry a size: once, few, many, or a class if the clone is expanded.

d_call j_call v_call clone_size cdr3_aa
TRBD2 TRBJ2-1 TRBV4-2 - ASSQDSAGGYNEQF
- TRBJ1-1 TRBV11-1 - ASSVGSLNTEAF
TRBD1 TRBJ1-1 TRBV6-4 - ASKPGQGAVGAF
- TRBJ2-7 TRBV2 - ASSEQGVVRTQDEQY
- TRBJ2-5 TRBV5-4 - ASSLRDLETQY
- TRBJ1-2 TRBV5-8 - ASSLDSTYGYT
TRBD1 TRBJ1-1 TRBV7-6 - ASSLEGTGYWNTEAF
- TRBJ1-2 TRBV19 - ASIGGPSNYGYT
TRBD1 TRBJ1-1 TRBV11-2 - ASSSTGPRNTEAF
- TRBJ1-4 TRBV7-9 - ASSLGGRVGEKLF
- TRBJ1-1 TRBV9 - ASSPIGGVNTEAF
TRBD1 TRBJ1-1 TRBV5-1 once ASSSGQGNTEAF
- TRBJ1-6 TRBV15 - ATSREDRSGYNSPLH
TRBD2 TRBJ2-3 TRBV11-2 - ASSFPTRTSGEADTQY
- TRBJ2-7 TRBV21-1 - ASSKVGGQGAYEQY
- TRBJ1-5 TRBV5-6 - ASSFGGRQPQH
TRBD2 TRBJ2-1 TRBV9 - ASSVTSGGFHEQF
- TRBJ2-5 TRBV7-9 - ASSFTVLQETQY
TRBD1 TRBJ1-5 TRBV2 few ASTGQGAASNQPQH
TRBD2 TRBJ2-1 TRBV24-1 - ATKALAGDGNEQF
- TRBJ1-5 TRBV7-9 - ASSIQNQPQH
- TRBJ1-1 TRBV6-5 - ASSLVTGGHTEAF
- TRBJ2-6 TRBV2 few ATPPWADLSGANVLT
TRBD1 TRBJ1-2 TRBV13 - ASSLGNRGRYYGYT
- TRBJ1-3 TRBV29-1 - SVWASGNTIY
- TRBJ1-2 TRBV5-1 - ASSPERQRYGYT
- TRBJ1-3 TRBV7-9 - ASLLARAGNTIY
- TRBJ1-1 TRBV2 - ASSAPVVGF
TRBD1 TRBJ1-1 TRBV28 - ASSSMDRDGAEAF
TRBD2 TRBJ2-7 TRBV5-5 - ASSPRVAGSYEQY
- TRBJ2-7 TRBV9 - ASSMDGGRQY
- TRBJ1-2 TRBV4-1 - ASTLGGGYGYT
TRBD2 TRBJ2-7 TRBV7-2 - ASGASGVEQY
TRBD1 TRBJ2-3 TRBV5-1 once ASTTGVVTDTQY
- TRBJ2-5 TRBV5-1 - ASAGPIFTGETQY
TRBD1 TRBJ2-7 TRBV27 once ASSTGGREQY
TRBD1 TRBJ2-1 TRBV6-5 - ASSYTGVREQF
- TRBJ2-3 TRBV5-4 - ASSLETKADTQY
TRBD1 TRBJ2-7 TRBV11-3 once ASSDPGQGPYEQY
TRBD2 TRBJ2-3 TRBV3-1/TRBV3-2 - ASSRTSGGRTDTQY
TRBD1 TRBJ1-1 TRBV3-1/TRBV3-2 - ASSRQGDTEAF
- TRBJ2-5 TRBV6-5 - ASSIGGPQETQY
- TRBJ1-2 TRBV30 - AWVHRDNLGYT
TRBD1 TRBJ1-6 TRBV10-3 - AISETGGNNSPLH
TRBD2 TRBJ2-3 TRBV7-9 - ASSLAAGGIDTQY
- TRBJ1-1 TRBV2 - ASSDGVRVGNTEAF
TRBD2 TRBJ2-1 TRBV24-1 - ATSDSLAGLRGNEQF
TRBD2 TRBJ2-2 TRBV6-6 - ASSPSSGGANTGELF
- TRBJ1-1 TRBV19 - ASSIGRANAEAF
- TRBJ2-7 TRBV6-5 - ASSYSGIGVTYEQY
TRBD2 TRBJ2-5 TRBV3-1/TRBV3-2 - ASSPPASGGIARQSTQY
TRBD1 TRBJ1-6 TRBV19 - ASSRDRAANSPLH